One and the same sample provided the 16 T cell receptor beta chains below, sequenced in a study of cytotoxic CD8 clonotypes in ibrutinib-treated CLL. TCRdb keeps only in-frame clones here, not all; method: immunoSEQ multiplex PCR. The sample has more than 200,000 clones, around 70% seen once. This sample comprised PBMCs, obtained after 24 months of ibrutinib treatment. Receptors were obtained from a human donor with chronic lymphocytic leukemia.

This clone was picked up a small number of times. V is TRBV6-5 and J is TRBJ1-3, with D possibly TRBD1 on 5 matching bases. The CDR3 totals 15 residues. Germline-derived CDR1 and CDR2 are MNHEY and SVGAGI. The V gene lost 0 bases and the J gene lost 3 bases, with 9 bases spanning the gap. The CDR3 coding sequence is TGTGCCAGCAGTTACTCCTCGACAGATGGAAACACCATATATTTT. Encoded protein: CASSYSSTDGNTIYF.

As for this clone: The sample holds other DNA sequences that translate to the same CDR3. DNA for the CDR3: TGTGCCAGCAGCCTCGCCGGTACTGAAGCTTTCTTT. This encodes CASSLAGTEAFF. This chain links TRBV7-9 with TRBJ1-1, with D uncertain. V shed 5 bases and J shed 5 bases, with 9 bases lying between them. CDR3 size: 12 residues. Germline V CDR1 and CDR2: SEHNR, FQNEAQ (reference sequence). The whole variable domain, filled in from reference TRBV7-9 and TRBJ1-1, reads DTGVSQNPRHKITKRGQNVTFRCDPISEHNRLYWYRQTLGQGPEFLTYFQNEAQLEKSRLLSDRFSAERPKGSFSTLEIQRTEQGDSAMYLCASSLAGTEAFFGQGTRLTVV.

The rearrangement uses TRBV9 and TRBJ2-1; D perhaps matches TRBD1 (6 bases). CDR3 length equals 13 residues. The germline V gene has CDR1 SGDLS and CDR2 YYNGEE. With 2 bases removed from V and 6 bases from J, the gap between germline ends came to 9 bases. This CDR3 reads CASSVLQGNEQFF. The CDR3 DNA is TGTGCCAGCAGCGTGTTACAGGGCAATGAGCAGTTCTTC.

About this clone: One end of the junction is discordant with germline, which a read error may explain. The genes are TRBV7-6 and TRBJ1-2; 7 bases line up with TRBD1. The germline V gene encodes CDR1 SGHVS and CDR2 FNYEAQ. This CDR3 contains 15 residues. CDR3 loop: CASSLSTGLHYGYTF. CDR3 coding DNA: TGTGCTAGCAGCTTATCGACAGGGTTACACTATGGCTACACCTTC.

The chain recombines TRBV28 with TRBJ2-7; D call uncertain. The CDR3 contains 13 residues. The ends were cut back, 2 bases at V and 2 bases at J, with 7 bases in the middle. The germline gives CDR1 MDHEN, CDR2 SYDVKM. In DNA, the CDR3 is TGTGCCAGCAGTTTACCACCTCCCTACGAGCAGTACTTC. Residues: CASSLPPPYEQYF.

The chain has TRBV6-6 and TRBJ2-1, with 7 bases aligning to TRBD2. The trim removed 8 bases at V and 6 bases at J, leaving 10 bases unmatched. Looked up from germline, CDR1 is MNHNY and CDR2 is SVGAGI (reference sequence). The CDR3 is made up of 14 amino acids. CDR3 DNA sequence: TGTGCCAGCCTTACTAGCGAGGTCTTCAATGAGCAGTTCTTC. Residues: CASLTSEVFNEQFF.

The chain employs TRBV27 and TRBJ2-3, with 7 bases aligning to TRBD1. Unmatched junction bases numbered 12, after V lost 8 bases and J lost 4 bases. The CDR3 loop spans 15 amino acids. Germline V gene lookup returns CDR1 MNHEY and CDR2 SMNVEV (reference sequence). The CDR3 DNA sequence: TGTGCCAGCCTCCCGTTGAGGGGGCCTCCAGATACGCAGTATTTT. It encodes CASLPLRGPPDTQYF.

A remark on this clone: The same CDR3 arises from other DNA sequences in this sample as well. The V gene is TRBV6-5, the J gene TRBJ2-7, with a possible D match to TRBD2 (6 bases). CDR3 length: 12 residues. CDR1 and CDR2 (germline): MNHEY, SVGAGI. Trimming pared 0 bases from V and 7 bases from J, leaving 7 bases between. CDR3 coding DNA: TGTGCCAGCAGTTACTCGGAGGGAGAGCAGTACTTC. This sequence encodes CASSYSEGEQYF.

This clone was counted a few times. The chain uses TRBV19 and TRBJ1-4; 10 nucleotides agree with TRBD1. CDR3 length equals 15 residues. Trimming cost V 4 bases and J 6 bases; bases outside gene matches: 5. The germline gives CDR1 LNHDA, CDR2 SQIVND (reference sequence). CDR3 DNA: TGTGCCAGTAGTACGGACAGGGGGTTAGATGAAAAACTGTTTTTT. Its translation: CASSTDRGLDEKLFF.

DNA of the CDR3: TGTGCCAGTGGGTCAGATACGCAGTATTTT. Its protein is CASGSDTQYF. The rearrangement uses TRBV27 and TRBJ2-3; unclear D gene. CDR1 and CDR2 from the germline V gene are MNHEY and SMNVEV (reference sequence). V lost 9 bases to trimming and J lost 4 bases, with 5 bases between them. The CDR3 runs to 10 residues.

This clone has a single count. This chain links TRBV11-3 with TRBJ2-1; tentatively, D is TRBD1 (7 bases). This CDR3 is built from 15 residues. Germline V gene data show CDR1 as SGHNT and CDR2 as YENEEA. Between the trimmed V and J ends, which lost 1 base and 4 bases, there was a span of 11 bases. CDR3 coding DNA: TGTGCCAGCAGCTTAGTGGCAGGGGGGTACAATGAGCAGTTCTTC. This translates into CASSLVAGGYNEQFF.

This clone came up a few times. The CDR3 nucleotides read TGTGCCAGCAGCCAAGACGGGGATGAGCAGTTCTTC. Residues: CASSQDGDEQFF. The rearrangement joins TRBV4-2 to TRBJ2-1; a weak D match, TRBD2 (5 bases). Trimming pared 0 bases from V and 8 bases from J, leaving 5 bases between. The CDR3 contains 12 residues. Germline-derived CDR1 and CDR2 are LGHNA and YNFKEQ.

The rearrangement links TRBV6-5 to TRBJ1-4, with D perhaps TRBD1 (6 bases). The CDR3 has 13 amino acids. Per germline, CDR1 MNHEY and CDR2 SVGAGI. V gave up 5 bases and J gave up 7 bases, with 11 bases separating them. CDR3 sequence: CASSITGSEKLFF. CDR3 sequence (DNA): TGTGCCAGCAGTATTACAGGGTCTGAAAAACTGTTTTTT.

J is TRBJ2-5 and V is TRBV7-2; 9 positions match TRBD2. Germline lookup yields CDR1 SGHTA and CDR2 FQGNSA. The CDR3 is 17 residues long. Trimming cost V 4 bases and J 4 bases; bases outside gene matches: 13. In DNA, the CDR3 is TGTGCCAGCAGCTCGAACTTAGCGGGAGTTAAGGGAGAGACCCAGTACTTC. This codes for CASSSNLAGVKGETQYF. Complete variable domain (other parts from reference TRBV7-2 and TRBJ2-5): GAGVSQSPSNKVTEKGKDVELRCDPISGHTALYWYRQSLGQGLEFLIYFQGNSAPDKSGLPSDRFSAERTGGSVSTLTIQRTQQEDSAVYLCASSSNLAGVKGETQYFGPGTRLLVL.

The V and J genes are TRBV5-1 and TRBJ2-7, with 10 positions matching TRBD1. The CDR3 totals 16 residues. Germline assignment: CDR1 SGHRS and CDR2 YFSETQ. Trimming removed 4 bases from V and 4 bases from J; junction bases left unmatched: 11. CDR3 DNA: TGCGCCAGCAGCGACCGACAGGGGGCCGCCCCGTACGAGCAGTACTTC. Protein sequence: CASSDRQGAAPYEQYF.

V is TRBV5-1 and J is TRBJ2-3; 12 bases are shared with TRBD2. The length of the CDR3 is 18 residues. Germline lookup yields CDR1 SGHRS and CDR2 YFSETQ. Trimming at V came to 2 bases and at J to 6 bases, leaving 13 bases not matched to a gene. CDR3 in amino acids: CASSFATQTSGRTDTQYF. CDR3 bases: TGCGCCAGCAGCTTCGCTACCCAGACTAGCGGGAGAACCGATACGCAGTATTTT.